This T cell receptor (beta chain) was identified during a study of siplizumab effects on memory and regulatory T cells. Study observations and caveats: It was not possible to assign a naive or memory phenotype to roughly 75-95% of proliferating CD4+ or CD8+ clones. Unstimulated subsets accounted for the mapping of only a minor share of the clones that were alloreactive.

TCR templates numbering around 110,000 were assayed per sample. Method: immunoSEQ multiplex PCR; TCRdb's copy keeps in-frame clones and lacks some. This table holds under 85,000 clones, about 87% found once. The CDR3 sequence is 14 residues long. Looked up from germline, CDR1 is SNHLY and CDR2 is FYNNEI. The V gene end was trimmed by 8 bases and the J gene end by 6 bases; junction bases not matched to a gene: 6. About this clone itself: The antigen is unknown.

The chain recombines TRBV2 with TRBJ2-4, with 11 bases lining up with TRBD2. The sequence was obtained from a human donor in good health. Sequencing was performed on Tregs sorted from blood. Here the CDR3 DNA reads TGTGCCAGCGGATTAGCGGGAGGGGTAAACATTCAGTACTTC. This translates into CASGLAGGVNIQYF.